The present T cell receptor (beta chain) was sequenced within a study of blood T cell repertoires in COVID-19. Turning to the study itself: T cells, B-cell-depleted T cells, or PBMCs supplied cDNA or gDNA.

Germline loops: CDR1 SGHRS, CDR2 YFSETQ. The ends were cut back, 8 bases at V and 0 bases at J, with 12 bases in the middle. This CDR3 has 14 amino acids. This clone appeared a few times. Profiling relied on immunoSEQ multiplex PCR, and the TCRdb table lists in-frame clones only, not all of them. The table lists around 55,000 clones, approximately 85% of them singletons. V usage is TRBV5-1 and J usage is TRBJ1-3, with D uncertain. This clonotype was obtained from a human donor in a cohort sampled during active COVID-19. Material: peripheral blood. This CDR3 reads CASQEAASGNTIYF. DNA for the CDR3: TGCGCCAGTCAGGAGGCAGCCTCTGGAAACACCATATATTTT. The entire variable domain, with the rest obtained from reference TRBV5-1 and TRBJ1-3, is as follows: KAGVTQTPRYLIKTRGQQVTLSCSPISGHRSVSWYQQTPGQGLQFLFEYFSETQRNKGNFPGRFSGRQFSNSRSEMNVSTLELGDSALYLCASQEAASGNTIYFGEGSWLTVV.